The 24 T cell receptor beta chains below all came from one sample that was sequenced in a study of cytomegalovirus exposure and HLA in healthy donors. Repertoires were generated with immunoSEQ multiplex PCR, while TCRdb's copy carries only in-frame clones and drops some. The profile shows fewer than 100,000 clones, 90% to 95% of them singletons. Specimen: PBMCs. Source of these receptors: a woman aged 18-29 years in good health and CMV-seronegative.

V gene TRBV27 combines with J gene TRBJ2-7; 9 nucleotides align to TRBD1. CDR3 length equals 14 residues. Per germline, CDR1 MNHEY and CDR2 SMNVEV (reference sequence). With 6 bases clipped from V and 5 bases from J, the junction kept 8 bases outside the gene matches. CDR3: CASSLERTGDEQYF. The CDR3 DNA sequence: TGTGCCAGCAGCCTAGAGAGGACAGGGGACGAGCAGTACTTC.

The chain is built from TRBV4-2 and TRBJ1-1, with D possibly TRBD1 on 6 matching bases. Germline V gene data show CDR1 as LGHNA and CDR2 as YNFKEQ. Trimming shortened V by 1 base and J by 4 bases, and 22 bases separated the two germline ends. This CDR3 has 18 amino acids. As DNA, the CDR3 is TGTGCCAGCAGCCAAGCGCAGGGGCAGGGGATAGTACTCACTGAAGCTTTCTTT. This encodes CASSQAQGQGIVLTEAFF.

This chain's CDR3 is CASSPRSGTSGGASNEQFF. CDR3 DNA: TGCGCCAGCAGCCCCCGTTCAGGGACTAGCGGGGGGGCGAGTAATGAGCAGTTCTTC. V and J are TRBV4-1 and TRBJ2-1; 16 bases fit TRBD2. V lost 4 bases, J lost 7 bases, and 13 bases stayed unmatched. The CDR3 has 19 residues. The germline gives CDR1 MGHRA, CDR2 YSYEKL.

The V call is TRBV30, the J call TRBJ2-3, with a possible D match to TRBD1 (5 bases). V lost 4 bases and J lost 0, with 11 bases in between. The CDR3 spans 14 residues. Germline CDR1 and CDR2: GTSNPN and SVGIG (reference sequence). In DNA, the CDR3 is TGTGCCTGGACCAAACAGGCGAGCACAGATACGCAGTATTTT. Translated: CAWTKQASTDTQYF. The entire variable domain, with the rest obtained from reference TRBV30 and TRBJ2-3, is as follows: SQTIHQWPATLVQPVGSPLSLECTVEGTSNPNLYWYRQAAGRGLQLLFYSVGIGQISSEVPQNLSASRPQDRQFILSSKKLLLSDSGFYLCAWTKQASTDTQYFGPGTRLTVL.

This rearrangement joins TRBV9 to TRBJ1-2; 10 positions match TRBD1. Germline-derived CDR1 and CDR2 are SGDLS and YYNGEE. The CDR3 consists of 13 residues. J was trimmed by 4 bases and V by 5 bases; bases with no gene match: 2. The CDR3 spells CASRGQGFYGYTF. The CDR3 coding sequence is TGTGCCAGCAGGGGACAGGGGTTCTATGGCTACACCTTC.

This clone was found a few times. The J gene is TRBJ1-1, the V gene TRBV10-1; D uncertain. Trimming left V 10 bases short and J 0 bases short, with 12 bases between. Germline V gene lookup returns CDR1 WNHNN and CDR2 SYGVQD (reference sequence). CDR3 length: 13 amino acids. The CDR3 sequence: CATAAGMNTEAFF. CDR3 in DNA: TGCGCCACCGCCGCGGGGATGAACACTGAAGCTTTCTTT.

The V call is TRBV27, the J call TRBJ1-1, with D possibly TRBD1 on 5 matching bases. From germline, CDR1 is MNHEY and CDR2 SMNVEV (reference sequence). The V end lost 2 bases, the J end lost 2 bases, and 6 bases lay between the germline ends. The CDR3 has 13 residues. This CDR3 is CASSLGANTEAFF. In nucleotides, the CDR3 is TGTGCCAGCAGTTTAGGGGCAAACACTGAAGCTTTCTTT.

The rearrangement joins TRBV6-1 to TRBJ2-7; a weak D match, TRBD1 (6 bases). The CDR3 sequence is 13 residues long. Trimming shortened V by 8 bases and J by 4 bases, and 15 bases separated the two germline ends. Per germline, CDR1 MNHNS and CDR2 SASEGT. In DNA form, the CDR3 reads TGTGCCAGCGGTAGCGACAGGTTATACGAGCAGTACTTC. Protein product: CASGSDRLYEQYF.

The chain is built from TRBV2 and TRBJ2-3; D perhaps matches TRBD2 (7 bases). Germline assignment: CDR1 SNHLY and CDR2 FYNNEI. Trimming removed 7 bases from V and 4 bases from J, with 18 bases in between. The CDR3 sequence is 15 residues long. CDR3 DNA: TGTGCCAGCACTGGGGGCGGGGGCTCGGCAGATACGCAGTATTTT. It specifies CASTGGGGSADTQYF.

This clone was counted once. The rearrangement joins TRBV5-1 to TRBJ2-7; 7 positions agree with TRBD2. This CDR3 is built from 14 residues. The V segment lost 3 bases and the J segment 6 bases; nucleotides outside the gene matches: 9. Germline V gives CDR1 SGHRS, CDR2 YFSETQ. This CDR3 is CASSWGGRISEQYF. DNA for the CDR3: TGCGCCAGCAGCTGGGGGGGGAGGATCTCCGAGCAGTACTTC.

CDR3 sequence (DNA): TGTGCCAGCAGTTTAAGGTGGGGGGACCCAATGACCCAGTACTTC. Its translation is CASSLRWGDPMTQYF. V usage is TRBV27 and J usage is TRBJ2-5; D perhaps matches TRBD2 (6 bases). CDR1 is MNHEY, CDR2 SMNVEV, per germline (reference sequence). The V end was cut by 2 bases, the J end by 7 bases, with 17 bases between. CDR3 length: 15 amino acids.

This clone was observed once. The chain links TRBV2 to TRBJ1-1; no clear D. The germline V gene encodes CDR1 SNHLY and CDR2 FYNNEI. CDR3 size: 15 residues. Trimming took off 5 bases at V and 4 bases at J, with 17 bases between the two ends. The CDR3 reads CASSPPVRVGTEAFF. CDR3 nucleotide sequence: TGTGCCAGCAGTCCCCCTGTGAGGGTTGGCACTGAAGCTTTCTTT.

This chain joins TRBV30 and TRBJ1-5; no firm D call. Per the germline V gene, CDR1 is GTSNPN and CDR2 is SVGIG (reference sequence). This CDR3 contains 13 residues. V dropped 2 bases and J dropped 1 base, with 6 bases sitting between them. CDR3 coding DNA: TGTGCCTGGAGTCTGGCAAGCAATCAGCCCCAGCATTTT. Translating it yields CAWSLASNQPQHF.

This rearrangement joins TRBV6-5 to TRBJ2-5; D is possibly TRBD2 (5 bases). Deletions cut 4 bases from V and 2 bases from J, with 11 bases between. Germline CDR1 is MNHEY and CDR2 is SVGAGI. This CDR3 has 14 amino acids. The CDR3 here is CASSLTSGQETQYF. The CDR3 nucleotides are TGTGCCAGCAGTTTAACGAGCGGACAAGAGACCCAGTACTTC.

The J gene is TRBJ2-7, the V gene TRBV11-2, with 7 bases aligning to TRBD2. The CDR3 is 15 residues long. V trimming: 1 base; J trimming: 3 bases; junction bases outside the gene matches: 6. Germline V gives CDR1 SGHAT, CDR2 FQNNGV. CDR3 DNA sequence: TGTGCCAGCAGCTTAGGCCGGGACTACAGCTACGAGCAGTACTTC. As protein: CASSLGRDYSYEQYF.

The chain links TRBV27 to TRBJ1-1; D is undetermined. Trimming removed 5 bases at V and 2 bases at J, with 9 bases between. Germline CDR1 reads MNHEY; CDR2 reads SMNVEV (reference sequence). This CDR3 has 13 amino acids. Written as DNA, the CDR3 is TGTGCCAGCAGTCATCAGGTTAACACTGAAGCTTTCTTT. This translates into CASSHQVNTEAFF.

The rearrangement links TRBV4-1 to TRBJ2-7; a weak D match, TRBD1 (6 bases). Looked up from germline, CDR1 is MGHRA and CDR2 is YSYEKL. V was shortened by 4 bases and J by 3 bases, with 16 bases between the two germline ends. The CDR3 runs to 15 residues. DNA for the CDR3: TGCGCCAGCAGCCTTGGGGGCCGGATGGGCTACGAGCAGTACTTC. Protein product: CASSLGGRMGYEQYF.

The chain couples TRBV2 to TRBJ2-5; the match to TRBD2 covers 15 bases. CDR1 is SNHLY and CDR2 is FYNNEI in the germline V gene. The ends lost 6 bases at V and 4 bases at J; junction bases unmatched: 15. The CDR3 has 19 residues. CDR3 sequence: CASSYGLAGGPRLGETQYF. CDR3 nucleotide sequence: TGTGCCAGCAGCTACGGACTAGCGGGAGGGCCCCGTCTTGGAGAGACCCAGTACTTC. Full variable domain (missing parts from reference TRBV2 and TRBJ2-5): EPEVTQTPSHQVTQMGQEVILRCVPISNHLYFYWYRQILGQKVEFLVSFYNNEISEKSEIFDDQFSVERPDGSNFTLKIRSTKLEDSAMYFCASSYGLAGGPRLGETQYFGPGTRLLVL.

The V gene is TRBV28, the J gene TRBJ2-3; 10 bases line up with TRBD1. V lost 3 bases and J lost 2; bases outside the gene matches: 2. Germline V gene sequence: CDR1 MDHEN, CDR2 SYDVKM. This CDR3 contains 15 residues. This chain's CDR3 is CASSFGTGDTDTQYF. CDR3 coding DNA: TGTGCCAGCAGTTTCGGGACAGGGGACACAGATACGCAGTATTTT.

The chain has TRBV4-2 and TRBJ2-7; 10 bases fit TRBD1. CDR3 length equals 15 residues. Per the germline V gene, CDR1 is LGHNA and CDR2 is YNFKEQ. V gave up 3 bases and J gave up 2 bases; unmatched junction bases: 4. The CDR3 loop is CASSHPGQGAYEQYF. CDR3 in DNA: TGTGCCAGCAGCCATCCCGGACAGGGGGCCTACGAGCAGTACTTC.

The chain combines TRBV19 with TRBJ2-1; possible D gene TRBD1, 5 bases. This CDR3 comprises 14 residues. Trimming shortened V by 0 bases and J by 9 bases, and 12 bases separated the two germline ends. Germline values: CDR1 LNHDA, CDR2 SQIVND (reference sequence). CDR3 region: CASSIDGQGGEQFF. The DNA of the CDR3 is TGTGCCAGTAGTATAGATGGGCAGGGCGGTGAGCAGTTCTTC.

A single count supports this clone. The chain combines TRBV6-1 with TRBJ1-5, with D unresolved. This CDR3 has 13 residues. The V end lost 1 base, the J end lost 5 bases, and 6 bases lay between the germline ends. The germline V gene has CDR1 MNHNS and CDR2 SASEGT. The CDR3 DNA is TGTGCCAGCAGTGAAGAGAGGGATCAGCCCCAGCATTTT. This sequence encodes CASSEERDQPQHF.

Regarding this clone: A read error may account for a junction end that differs from germline. This rearrangement joins TRBV4-2 to TRBJ2-2, with TRBD1 matching over 8 bases. CDR1 LGHNA and CDR2 YNFKEQ come from the germline V gene. The CDR3 is 17 amino acids. The CDR3 spells CASSQVRADRDPGGLFF. In nucleotides, the CDR3 is TGTGCCAGCAGCCAAGTTAGGGCGGACAGGGACCCTGGGGGGCTGTTTTTT.

The rearrangement links TRBV6-5 to TRBJ1-1, with D maybe TRBD1 (6 bases). V lost 2 bases, J lost 1 base, and 11 bases lay in between. Germline CDR1 and CDR2: MNHEY and SVGAGI. The CDR3 runs to 15 residues. As DNA, the CDR3 is TGTGCCAGCAGTTACAAGGGGGATAAGAACACTGAAGCTTTCTTT. This gives the protein CASSYKGDKNTEAFF.